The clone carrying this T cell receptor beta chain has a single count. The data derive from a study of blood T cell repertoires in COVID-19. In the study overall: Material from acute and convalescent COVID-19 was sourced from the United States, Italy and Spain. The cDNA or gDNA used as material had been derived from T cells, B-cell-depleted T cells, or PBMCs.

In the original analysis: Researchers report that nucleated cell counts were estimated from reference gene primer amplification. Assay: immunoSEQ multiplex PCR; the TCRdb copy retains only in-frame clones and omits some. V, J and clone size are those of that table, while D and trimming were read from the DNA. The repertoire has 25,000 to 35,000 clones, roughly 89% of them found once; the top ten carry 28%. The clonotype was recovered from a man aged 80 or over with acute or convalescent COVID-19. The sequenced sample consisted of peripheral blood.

The CDR3 DNA sequence: TGCGCCAGCAGCCAAGATGAGGGAGGGCCCGAAGATACGCAGTATTTT. Its protein product is CASSQDEGGPEDTQYF. V gene TRBV4-1 combines with J gene TRBJ2-3; TRBD2 aligns across 7 bases. This CDR3 has 16 amino acids. CDR1 is MGHRA and CDR2 is YSYEKL in the germline V gene. V shed 0 bases and J 5 bases; nucleotides not matched to a gene: 8.